Listed here is a single T cell receptor (beta chain). The germline V and J ends were trimmed by 3 bases and 4 bases, with 19 bases remaining between them. The CDR3 is 16 amino acids. Germline loops: CDR1 SGHRS, CDR2 YFSETQ. The data were obtained in a study of blood T cells in healthy people across ages. There were healthy Caucasian individuals from Russia, aged roughly 6 to 90, serving as donors. Combining a sample-barcoded 5' primer with a J-beta primer mix, a second PCR ran for 7 to 11 cycles. One entry per CDR3 protein results from TCRdb running MiXCR on the 5' RACE reads. The sample has about a million distinct CDR3 sequences; roughly 51% are singletons.

The chain couples TRBV5-1 to TRBJ2-5; possible D gene TRBD2, 6 bases. The sequenced sample consisted of blood. This TCR derives from a woman in her fifties or sixties in good health. The CDR3 bases are TGCGCCAGCAGCTGGGGCGGGGCGGTAATGGGAGAGACCCAGTACTTC. Protein sequence: CASSWGGAVMGETQYF.